This T cell receptor beta chain was documented in a study of T cells in Graves' hyperthyroidism and ophthalmopathy. As for the study in general: Once the initial diagnosis was made, peripheral blood was obtained before any treatment. Findings of the study overall: From stable hyperthyroidism, ophthalmopathy was set apart by a 13 V-J model.

Researchers barred patients who had uncontrolled infection, other autoimmune disease, pregnancy or lactation. Fresh peripheral blood, approximately 10 ml, yielded the PBMCs. Trimming removed 6 bases from V and 8 bases from J, with 14 bases in between. Germline CDR1 reads MNHNY; CDR2 reads SVGAGI (reference sequence). This CDR3 spans 13 amino acids. It was RNA transcripts that yielded the amplified TCR beta CDR3 regions. First-round RT-PCR targeting the TCR CDR3 was performed with the HTBI primer set. TCRdb re-derived calls from the multiplex PCR reads in MiXCR, one entry per CDR3 protein. This sample carries about 55,000 distinct CDR3 sequences, approximately 53% of them seen once, and the ten largest clones take approximately 3.3%. Concerning this clonotype itself: Its cognate antigen is unknown. As the CDR3 is not closed by the conserved phenylalanine or tryptophan, this likely results from a read error.

Material for sequencing was blood. J is TRBJ1-3 and V is TRBV6-6; D is possibly TRBD1 (6 bases). The TCR originated in a woman aged 60-75 years with Graves' ophthalmopathy. This CDR3 reads CASSYGQLDTIYL. CDR3 DNA sequence: TGTGCCAGCAGCTACGGACAGCTGGACACCATATATCTT.